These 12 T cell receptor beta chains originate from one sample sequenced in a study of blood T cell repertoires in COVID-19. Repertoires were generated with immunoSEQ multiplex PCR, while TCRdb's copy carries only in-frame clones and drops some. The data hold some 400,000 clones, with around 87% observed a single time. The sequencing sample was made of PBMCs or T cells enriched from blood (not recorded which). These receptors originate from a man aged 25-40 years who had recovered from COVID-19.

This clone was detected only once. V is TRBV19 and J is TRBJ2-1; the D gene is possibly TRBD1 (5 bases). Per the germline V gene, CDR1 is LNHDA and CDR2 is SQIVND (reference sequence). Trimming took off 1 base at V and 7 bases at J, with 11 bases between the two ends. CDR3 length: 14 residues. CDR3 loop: CASSIGDRNNEQFF. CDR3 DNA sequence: TGTGCCAGTAGTATAGGTGACAGAAATAATGAGCAGTTCTTC.

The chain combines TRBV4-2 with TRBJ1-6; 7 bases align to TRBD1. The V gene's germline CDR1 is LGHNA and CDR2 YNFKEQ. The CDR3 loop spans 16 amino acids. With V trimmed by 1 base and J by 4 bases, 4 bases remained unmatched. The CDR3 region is CASSQVRQGYNSPLHF. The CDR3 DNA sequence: TGTGCCAGCAGCCAAGTTAGACAGGGATATAATTCACCCCTCCACTTT.

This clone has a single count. The CDR3 bases are TGTGCCAGCAGGGCAGGACTGAATAATCAGCCCCAGCATTTT. This encodes CASRAGLNNQPQHF. The rearrangement links TRBV6-5 to TRBJ1-5; D unresolved. Germline V gene data show CDR1 as MNHEY and CDR2 as SVGAGI. Trimming shortened V by 6 bases and J by 4 bases, and 13 bases separated the two germline ends. The CDR3 loop spans 14 amino acids.

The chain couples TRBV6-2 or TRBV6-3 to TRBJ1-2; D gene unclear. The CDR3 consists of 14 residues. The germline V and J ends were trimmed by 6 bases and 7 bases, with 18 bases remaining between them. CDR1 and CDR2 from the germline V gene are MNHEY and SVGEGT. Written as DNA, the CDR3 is TGTGCCAGCAGCCGCGGTACCACTACTGTTGGCTACACCTTC. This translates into CASSRGTTTVGYTF.

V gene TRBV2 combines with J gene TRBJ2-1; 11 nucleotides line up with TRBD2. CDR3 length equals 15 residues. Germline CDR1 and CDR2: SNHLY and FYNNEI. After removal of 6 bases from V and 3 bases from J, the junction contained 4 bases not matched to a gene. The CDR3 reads CASRASGGLYNEQFF. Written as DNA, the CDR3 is TGTGCCAGCAGGGCTAGCGGGGGGCTCTACAATGAGCAGTTCTTC.

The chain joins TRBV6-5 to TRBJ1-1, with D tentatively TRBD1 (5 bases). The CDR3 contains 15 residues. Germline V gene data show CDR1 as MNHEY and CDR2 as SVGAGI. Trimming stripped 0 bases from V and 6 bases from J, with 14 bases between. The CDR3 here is CASSYSPGGPSEAFF. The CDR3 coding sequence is TGTGCCAGCAGTTACTCTCCGGGGGGTCCGTCTGAAGCTTTCTTT.

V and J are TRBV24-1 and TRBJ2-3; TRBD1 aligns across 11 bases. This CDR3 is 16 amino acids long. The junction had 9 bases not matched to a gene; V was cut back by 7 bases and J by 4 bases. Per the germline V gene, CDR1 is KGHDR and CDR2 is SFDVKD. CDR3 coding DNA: TGTGCCACCAGCCCCGGGACAGGGGGTAGTCCAGATACGCAGTATTTT. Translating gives CATSPGTGGSPDTQYF.

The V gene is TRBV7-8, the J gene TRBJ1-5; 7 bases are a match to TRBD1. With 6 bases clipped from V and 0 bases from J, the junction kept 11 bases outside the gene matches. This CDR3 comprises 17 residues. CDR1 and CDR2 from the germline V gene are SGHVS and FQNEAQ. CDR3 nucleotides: TGTGCCAGCAGACTCTATGCCGGGACAGATAGCAATCAGCCCCAGCATTTT. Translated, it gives CASRLYAGTDSNQPQHF. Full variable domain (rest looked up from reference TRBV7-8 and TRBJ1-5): GAGVSQSPRYKVAKRGQDVALRCDPISGHVSLFWYQQALGQGPEFLTYFQNEAQLDKSGLPSDRFFAERPEGSVSTLKIQRTQQEDSAVYLCASRLYAGTDSNQPQHFGDGTRLSIL.

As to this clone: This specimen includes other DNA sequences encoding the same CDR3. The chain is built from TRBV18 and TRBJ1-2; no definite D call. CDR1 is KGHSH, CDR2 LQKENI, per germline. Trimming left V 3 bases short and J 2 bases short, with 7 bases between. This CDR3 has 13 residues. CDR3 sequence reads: CASSPGANYGYTF. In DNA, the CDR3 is TGTGCCAGCTCACCTGGAGCGAACTATGGCTACACCTTC.

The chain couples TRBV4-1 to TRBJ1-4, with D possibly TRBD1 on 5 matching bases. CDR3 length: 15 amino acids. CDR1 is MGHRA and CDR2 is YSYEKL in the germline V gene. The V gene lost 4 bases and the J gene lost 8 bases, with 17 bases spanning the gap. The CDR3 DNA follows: TGCGCCAGCAGCCCCCAGGGACTAAGGCAGGAAAAACTGTTTTTT. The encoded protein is CASSPQGLRQEKLFF.

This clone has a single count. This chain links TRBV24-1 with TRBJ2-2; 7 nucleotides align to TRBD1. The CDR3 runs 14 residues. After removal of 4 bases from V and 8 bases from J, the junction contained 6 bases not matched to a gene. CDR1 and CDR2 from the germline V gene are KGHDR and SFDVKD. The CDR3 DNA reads TGTGCCACCAGTGAGACAGGGATGTTTGGGGAGCTGTTTTTT. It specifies CATSETGMFGELFF.

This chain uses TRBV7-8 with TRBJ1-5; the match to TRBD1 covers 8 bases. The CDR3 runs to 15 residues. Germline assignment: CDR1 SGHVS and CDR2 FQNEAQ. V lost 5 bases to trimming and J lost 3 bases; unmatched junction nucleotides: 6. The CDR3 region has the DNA TGTGCCAGCAGCCGTGGGACAGGAAACAATCAGCCCCAGCATTTT. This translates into CASSRGTGNNQPQHF.